The 32 T cell receptor beta chains listed next were all sequenced from one sample in a study of CD8 T cells in ankylosing spondylitis. MiXCR was run by TCRdb on the 5' RACE reads, yielding one entry per CDR3 protein. The sample yields a few hundred thousand distinct CDR3 sequences, around 11% seen once. Material for sequencing was blood, either unsorted or a sorted T cell fraction (not recorded which). These receptors all stem from a male donor with ankylosing spondylitis or in good health (not recorded which).

This clonotype was seen at least ten times. For the CDR3, the DNA is TGTGCCACCAGCAGAGATCCCGCGGGAACTGCAGATACGCAGTATTTT. This codes for CATSRDPAGTADTQYF. The chain carries TRBV15 and TRBJ2-3, with D maybe TRBD2 (6 bases). Between the trimmed V and J ends, which lost 0 bases and 4 bases, there was a span of 14 bases. This CDR3 region has 16 residues. The germline gives CDR1 LNHNV, CDR2 YYDKDF (reference sequence).

V usage is TRBV28 and J usage is TRBJ2-1, with 9 bases aligning to TRBD2. After removal of 6 bases from V and 7 bases from J, the junction contained 10 bases not matched to a gene. Looked up from germline, CDR1 is MDHEN and CDR2 is SYDVKM. The CDR3 sequence is 15 residues long. The CDR3 loop is CASSRENSGSNEQFF. The CDR3 coding sequence is TGTGCCAGCAGCCGAGAAAATAGCGGGAGTAATGAGCAGTTCTTC.

The table lists this clonotype with many counts. The J gene is TRBJ1-2, the V gene TRBV6-5, with D possibly being TRBD1 (6 bases). The CDR3 runs 14 residues. Germline V CDR1 and CDR2: MNHEY, SVGAGI. V lost 2 bases and J lost 4, with 11 bases in between. The CDR3 reads CASSYGGRGYGYTF. CDR3 coding DNA: TGTGCCAGCAGTTACGGGGGCCGGGGCTATGGCTACACCTTC.

A few counts support this clonotype. The chain combines TRBV3-1 with TRBJ1-5, with 10 nucleotides matching TRBD1. The V and J ends lost 5 bases and 7 bases, in that order; junction bases with no gene match: 5. CDR1 and CDR2 (germline): LGHDT, YNNKEL (reference sequence). This CDR3 spans 14 amino acids. CDR3 region: CASSSGQGIQPQHF. The CDR3 bases are TGTGCCAGCAGCTCGGGACAGGGGATCCAGCCCCAGCATTTT.

This clonotype was picked up many times. The chain is built from TRBV20-1 and TRBJ2-5, with D perhaps matching TRBD2 (6 bases). The CDR3 covers 14 residues. The germline V and J ends were trimmed by 6 bases and 2 bases, with 16 bases remaining between them. CDR1 is DFQATT, CDR2 SNEGSKA, per germline (reference sequence). CDR3 DNA: TGCAGTGCGGAGCCGGGACTGGGACAAGAGACCCAGTACTTC. The encoded protein is CSAEPGLGQETQYF.

Notes on this clonotype: One end of the junction fails to match germline, which may point to a read error. The rearrangement joins TRBV12-3 or TRBV12-4 to TRBJ2-3; TRBD2 is a possible D gene (5 bases). This CDR3 region has 14 residues. The CDR3 region is CAGSFGISTDTQYF. The CDR3 nucleotides are TGTGCCGGCAGTTTCGGGATTAGCACAGATACGCAGTATTTT.

This clonotype was seen ten or more times. The chain links TRBV4-1 to TRBJ1-2, with D unresolved. Trimming pared 0 bases from V and 3 bases from J, leaving 2 bases between. The CDR3 contains 12 residues. The V gene's germline CDR1 is MGHRA and CDR2 YSYEKL. The CDR3 coding sequence is TGCGCCAGCAGCCAAGATCACTATGGCTACACCTTC. This translates into CASSQDHYGYTF.

This clonotype was seen repeatedly, ten times or more. This CDR3 reads CSVERDTLYGYTF. The CDR3 DNA reads as TGCAGCGTTGAGAGGGACACTCTCTATGGCTACACCTTC. This chain connects TRBV29-1 to TRBJ1-2; weak D call: TRBD1 (6 bases). V was clipped by 3 bases and J by 4 bases, with 12 bases between them. CDR3 length: 13 amino acids. The germline gives CDR1 SQVTM, CDR2 ANQGSEA. Full variable domain (rest looked up from reference TRBV29-1 and TRBJ1-2): SAVISQKPSRDICQRGTSLTIQCQVDSQVTMMFWYRQQPGQSLTLIATANQGSEATYESGFVIDKFPISRPNLTFSTLTVSNMSPEDSSIYLCSVERDTLYGYTFGSGTRLTVV.

The V gene is TRBV7-8, the J gene TRBJ2-3, with D hard to call. The CDR3 runs to 18 residues. V gave up 0 bases and J gave up 0 bases, with 16 bases separating them. Germline CDR1 and CDR2: SGHVS and FQNEAQ. The CDR3 reads CASSLASGWLKSTDTQYF. In DNA, the CDR3 is TGTGCCAGCAGCTTAGCTTCTGGTTGGCTTAAAAGCACAGATACGCAGTATTTT.

The gene calls are TRBV5-1 and TRBJ2-7; D uncertain. V was cut by 4 bases and J by 1 base, with 15 bases left in between. This CDR3 is 15 amino acids long. Germline assignment: CDR1 SGHRS and CDR2 YFSETQ. CDR3 residues: CASSLDRDPSYEQYF. In nucleotides, the CDR3 is TGCGCCAGCAGCCTGGACCGAGACCCTTCCTACGAGCAGTACTTC.

In its sample, this clonotype was seen many times. The chain combines TRBV5-1 with TRBJ2-1, with D perhaps matching TRBD1 (5 bases). V was shortened by 0 bases and J by 10 bases, with 11 bases between the two germline ends. Germline values: CDR1 SGHRS, CDR2 YFSETQ. The CDR3 has 13 residues. The CDR3 protein is CASSLELGREQFF. The CDR3 DNA follows: TGCGCCAGCAGCTTGGAATTGGGGCGGGAGCAGTTCTTC.

This clonotype was counted at least ten times. This rearrangement joins TRBV10-2 to TRBJ2-1, with no clear D. The CDR3 covers 13 residues. The germline CDR1 and CDR2 sequences are WSHSY and SAAADI. Between the trimmed V and J ends, which lost 5 bases and 3 bases, there was a span of 8 bases. The CDR3 sequence: CASSLDIYNEQFF. CDR3 DNA sequence: TGCGCCAGCAGTTTAGACATCTACAATGAGCAGTTCTTC.

This clonotype was recorded many times. The chain is built from TRBV10-3 and TRBJ2-7, with D hard to call. The CDR3 covers 13 residues. Germline V gene sequence: CDR1 ENHRY, CDR2 SYGVKD. Trimming removed 3 bases at V and 1 base at J, with 7 bases between. The CDR3 protein is CAISDPGSYEQYF. CDR3 nucleotide sequence: TGTGCCATCAGTGATCCAGGTTCCTACGAGCAGTACTTC.

This clonotype has just a few counts. The chain is built from TRBV7-6 and TRBJ2-7; D is ambiguous. V was clipped by 1 base and J by 5 bases, with 9 bases between them. The CDR3 is made up of 13 amino acids. CDR1 is SGHVS and CDR2 is FNYEAQ in the germline V gene. The chain's CDR3 is CASSLGPWNEQYF. CDR3 DNA: TGTGCCAGCAGCTTAGGTCCTTGGAACGAGCAGTACTTC. The entire variable domain, with the rest obtained from reference TRBV7-6 and TRBJ2-7, is as follows: GAGVSQSPRYKVTKRGQDVALRCDPISGHVSLYWYRQALGQGPEFLTYFNYEAQQDKSGLPNDRFSAERPEGSISTLTIQRTEQRDSAMYRCASSLGPWNEQYFGPGTRLTVT.

This clonotype was counted at least ten times. The chain joins TRBV4-1 to TRBJ2-1; 10 nucleotides line up with TRBD2. The V gene end was trimmed by 1 base and the J gene end by 2 bases; junction bases not matched to a gene: 5. The CDR3 loop spans 17 amino acids. Germline assignment: CDR1 MGHRA and CDR2 YSYEKL. For the CDR3, the DNA is TGCGCCAGCAGCCAAGCGTTTGGACTAGCGGCCTACAATGAGCAGTTCTTC. Encoded protein: CASSQAFGLAAYNEQFF.

The sample holds many counts of this clonotype. CDR3 protein: CSGDIVGTDTQYF. CDR3 bases: TGCAGTGGGGATATAGTGGGCACAGATACGCAGTATTTT. This chain joins TRBV20-1 and TRBJ2-3; the D is unclear. Trimming removed 7 bases from V and 1 base from J, with 12 bases in between. CDR1 DFQATT and CDR2 SNEGSKA come from the germline V gene (reference sequence). The CDR3 loop spans 13 amino acids.

This clonotype was counted at least ten times. Germline is not matched at one junction end, which may reflect a read error. The chain uses TRBV18 and TRBJ1-1; no firm D call. The germline CDR1 and CDR2 sequences are KGHSH and LQKENI. The CDR3 is 14 amino acids. The DNA of the CDR3 is TGTGCCAGCCCACCGGAGCAGAAGAACACTGAAGCTTTCTTT. Translating gives CASPPEQKNTEAFF.

This clonotype showed up just a few times. The chain joins TRBV5-5 to TRBJ1-1; D is uncertain. Germline values: CDR1 SGHKS, CDR2 YYEKEE (reference sequence). The CDR3 spans 13 residues. With 0 bases removed from V and 4 bases from J, the gap between germline ends came to 7 bases. CDR3 loop: CASSLVRRTEAFF. The CDR3 DNA reads as TGTGCCAGCAGCTTGGTCCGGCGCACTGAAGCTTTCTTT.

This clonotype appeared many times. This rearrangement joins TRBV6-1 to TRBJ2-1; 8 bases are shared with TRBD2. Germline V lookup: CDR1 MNHNS, CDR2 SASEGT. J was trimmed by 7 bases and V by 5 bases; bases with no gene match: 13. This CDR3 comprises 16 residues. The CDR3 region is CASSPPGAGVLNEQFF. The CDR3 region has the DNA TGTGCCAGCAGTCCCCCAGGAGCGGGAGTGTTGAATGAGCAGTTCTTC.

The chain couples TRBV7-9 to TRBJ2-6, with D tentatively TRBD2 (6 bases). V lost 5 bases and J 0 bases, leaving 14 bases between the germline ends. Germline CDR1 SEHNR, CDR2 FQNEAQ (reference sequence). The CDR3 consists of 17 residues. The CDR3 nucleotides are TGTGCCAGCAGCAAAGGGACTTCCTCCTCTGGGGCCAACGTCCTGACTTTC. Protein product: CASSKGTSSSGANVLTF.

The rearrangement joins TRBV3-1 to TRBJ2-5, with 11 bases aligning to TRBD1. Per the germline V gene, CDR1 is LGHDT and CDR2 is YNNKEL (reference sequence). The CDR3 totals 15 residues. The trim removed 5 bases at V and 5 bases at J, leaving 7 bases unmatched. DNA for the CDR3: TGTGCCAGCAGCGACGGACAGGGGGCTTATGAGACCCAGTACTTC. Protein: CASSDGQGAYETQYF.

This clonotype was seen more than once but under ten times. The J gene is TRBJ2-4, the V gene TRBV7-6, with TRBD1 as a possible D gene (6 bases). The CDR3 is 19 residues long. Between the trimmed V and J ends, which lost 8 bases and 2 bases, there was a span of 28 bases. Germline CDR1 and CDR2: SGHVS and FNYEAQ. The CDR3 coding sequence is TGTGCCAGCTGCCTTCGTCGGCGAGGACAGCCGGGTACCAAAAACATTCAGTACTTC. It encodes CASCLRRRGQPGTKNIQYF.

V gene TRBV6-1 combines with J gene TRBJ1-4; D is uncertain. The CDR3 extends over 13 amino acids. Trimming pared 8 bases from V and 5 bases from J, leaving 12 bases between. Germline CDR1 and CDR2: MNHNS and SASEGT. CDR3 nucleotide sequence: TGTGCCAGCGGCGGGCACGGCAATGAAAAACTGTTTTTT. It codes for CASGGHGNEKLFF.

The V call is TRBV28, the J call TRBJ1-1; D unresolved. The CDR3 covers 14 residues. Germline CDR1 reads MDHEN; CDR2 reads SYDVKM. Trimming took 8 bases from V and 3 from J, leaving 16 bases between them. CDR3 sequence (DNA): TGTGCCAGCCATAGGAGATATCCTTACACTGAAGCTTTCTTT. As protein: CASHRRYPYTEAFF.

The rearrangement joins TRBV14 to TRBJ2-1; D is unresolved. The V end was cut by 1 base, the J end by 4 bases, with 8 bases between. Germline CDR1 is SGHDN and CDR2 is FVKESK. CDR3 length: 14 residues. Written as DNA, the CDR3 is TGTGCCAGCAGCCAAGGGCTCCTGTACAATGAGCAGTTCTTC. Amino acids: CASSQGLLYNEQFF. Full variable domain (rest looked up from reference TRBV14 and TRBJ2-1): EAGVTQFPSHSVIEKGQTVTLRCDPISGHDNLYWYRRVMGKEIKFLLHFVKESKQDESGMPNNRFLAERTGGTYSTLKVQPAELEDSGVYFCASSQGLLYNEQFFGPGTRLTVL.

This clonotype was detected ten times or more. The genes are TRBV9 and TRBJ1-5; D might be TRBD1 (5 bases). CDR1 SGDLS and CDR2 YYNGEE come from the germline V gene. The germline V and J ends were trimmed by 2 bases and 2 bases, with 17 bases remaining between them. This CDR3 has 17 residues. In DNA, the CDR3 is TGTGCCAGCAGCGTGGGGATAACTCAGGGAGGCAATCAGCCCCAGCATTTT. Translation gives CASSVGITQGGNQPQHF.

In this sample, this clonotype turned up many times. V is TRBV5-1 and J is TRBJ1-2; D gene unclear. The CDR3 consists of 12 residues. Germline CDR1 reads SGHRS; CDR2 reads YFSETQ. V dropped 0 bases and J dropped 6 bases, with 6 bases sitting between them. Written as DNA, the CDR3 is TGCGCCAGCAGCTTGGGGTCTGATGGCTACACCTTC. This sequence encodes CASSLGSDGYTF.

This clonotype has a count of ten or more. V and J are TRBV25-1 and TRBJ2-5; no definite D call. The germline V gene encodes CDR1 MGHDK and CDR2 SYGVNS. CDR3 length equals 12 residues. The V and J ends lost 6 bases and 0 bases respectively, with 5 bases between them. CDR3 nucleotide sequence: TGTGCCAGCAGGTTCCACCAAGAGACCCAGTACTTC. Translated: CASRFHQETQYF.

This clonotype was found many times. The V and J genes are TRBV20-1 and TRBJ2-7; 8 bases map to TRBD1. CDR3 size: 15 residues. J was trimmed by 7 bases and V by 6 bases; bases with no gene match: 17. Germline CDR1 reads DFQATT; CDR2 reads SNEGSKA (reference sequence). CDR3: CSAQPTGQEFREQYF. CDR3 bases: TGCAGTGCCCAACCCACGGGACAGGAGTTCCGGGAGCAGTACTTC.

This clonotype was recorded at least ten times. The chain employs TRBV9 and TRBJ2-1; D might be TRBD1 (5 bases). Germline values: CDR1 SGDLS, CDR2 YYNGEE. The ends were cut back, 3 bases at V and 1 base at J, with 14 bases in the middle. The CDR3 has 16 amino acids. The CDR3 sequence: CASSAIGGASYNEQFF. The CDR3 DNA sequence: TGTGCCAGCAGCGCGATCGGTGGGGCTTCCTACAATGAGCAGTTCTTC. Variable domain in full (rest from reference TRBV9 and TRBJ2-1): DSGVTQTPKHLITATGQRVTLRCSPRSGDLSVYWYQQSLDQGLQFLIQYYNGEERAKGNILERFSAQQFPDLHSELNLSSLELGDSALYFCASSAIGGASYNEQFFGPGTRLTVL.

This clonotype was detected many times. The genes are TRBV5-1 and TRBJ1-5; D is possibly TRBD1 (5 bases). Germline V lookup: CDR1 SGHRS, CDR2 YFSETQ. The length of the CDR3 is 13 residues. Trimming took off 5 bases at V and 5 bases at J, with 11 bases between the two ends. CDR3 sequence reads: CASRQDIYQPQHF. The CDR3 nucleotides are TGCGCCAGCAGACAGGACATTTATCAGCCCCAGCATTTT.

This clonotype was detected only a few times. The chain joins TRBV5-1 to TRBJ2-5; no definite D call. The CDR3 has 12 residues. Germline CDR1 is SGHRS and CDR2 is YFSETQ. Trimming cost V 4 bases and J 2 bases, with 6 bases left between them. The CDR3 region is CASSVVQETQYF. As DNA, the CDR3 is TGCGCCAGCAGCGTAGTGCAAGAGACCCAGTACTTC.